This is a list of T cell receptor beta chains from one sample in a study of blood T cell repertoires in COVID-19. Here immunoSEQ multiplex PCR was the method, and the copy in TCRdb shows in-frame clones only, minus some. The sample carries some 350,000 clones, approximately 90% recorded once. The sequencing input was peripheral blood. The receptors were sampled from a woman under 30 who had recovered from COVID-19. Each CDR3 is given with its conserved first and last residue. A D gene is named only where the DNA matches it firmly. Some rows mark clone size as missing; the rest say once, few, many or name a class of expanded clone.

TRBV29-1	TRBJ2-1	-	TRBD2	TGCAGCGTTGGGGCGGGACTAGCGGGAGATGAGCAGTTCTTC	CSVGAGLAGDEQFF
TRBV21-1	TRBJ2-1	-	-	TGTGCCAGCAGCAAAGACGCTAGCGGGGGGCGTAGTGAGCAGTTCTTC	CASSKDASGGRSEQFF
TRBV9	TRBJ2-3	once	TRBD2	TGTGCCAGCAGCGTAGCTGGGGGGGGTGATACGCAGTATTTT	CASSVAGGGDTQYF
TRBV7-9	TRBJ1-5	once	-	TGTGCCAGCAGCTCGGGACTTTTGGGTGGTCCCCAGCATTTT	CASSSGLLGGPQHF
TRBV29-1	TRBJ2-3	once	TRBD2	TGCAGCGTTGATTCGCTAGCGGGAGGGGAGGGTCCATGGGATACGCAGTATTTT	CSVDSLAGGEGPWDTQYF
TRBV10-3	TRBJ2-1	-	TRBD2	TGTGCCATCAGTGAGACGGGAGGGGTTGAGCAGTTCTTC	CAISETGGVEQFF
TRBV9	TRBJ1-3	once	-	TGTGCCAGCAGCGGCGGACAGTTCTCTGGAAACACCATATATTTT	CASSGGQFSGNTIYF
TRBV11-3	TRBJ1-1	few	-	TGTGCCAGCAGCTTAGGCTTCTACGACACTGAAGCTTTCTTT	CASSLGFYDTEAFF
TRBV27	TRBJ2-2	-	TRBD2	TGTGCCAGCAGTCGGGGGGGGGTTTCCACCGGGGAGCTGTTTTTT	CASSRGGVSTGELFF
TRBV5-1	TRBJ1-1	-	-	TGCGCCAGCAGCTTGGCCGCAGGGGTGAACACTGAAGCTTTCTTT	CASSLAAGVNTEAFF
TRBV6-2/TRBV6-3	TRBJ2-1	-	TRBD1	TGTGCCAGCAGTCAGGGACAGGGCTCCCACAATGAGCAGTTCTTC	CASSQGQGSHNEQFF
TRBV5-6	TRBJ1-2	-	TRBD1	TGTGCCAGCAGTTACGGGACAGGGAACTATGGCTACACCTTC	CASSYGTGNYGYTF
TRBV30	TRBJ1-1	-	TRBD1	TGTGCCTGGACTCCAAAAGGGACAGGGGGCTGGAACACTGAAGCTTTCTTT	CAWTPKGTGGWNTEAFF
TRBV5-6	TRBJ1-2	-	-	TGTGCCAGCAGCTCGCATGAGGGCGGCTACACCTTC	CASSSHEGGYTF
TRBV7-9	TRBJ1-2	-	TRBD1	TGTGCCAGCAGCTTGACAGGGGACCCTGGCTACACCTTC	CASSLTGDPGYTF
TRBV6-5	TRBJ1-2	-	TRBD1	TGTGCCAGCAGTTACGGGGCAGGGGGCGATGGCTACACCTTC	CASSYGAGGDGYTF
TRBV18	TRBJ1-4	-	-	TGTGCCAGCTCACCGTTTCGCGGGGATGATAATGAAAAACTGTTTTTT	CASSPFRGDDNEKLFF
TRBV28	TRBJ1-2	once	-	TGTGCCAGTGGGGGCGACACCTATGGCTACACCTTC	CASGGDTYGYTF
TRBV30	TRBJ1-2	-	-	TGTGCCTGGAACCAGGAAAGAAACTATGGCTACACCTTC	CAWNQERNYGYTF
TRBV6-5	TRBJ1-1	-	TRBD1	TGTGCCAGCAATGGACAGGGACTGAACACTGAAGCTTTCTTT	CASNGQGLNTEAFF
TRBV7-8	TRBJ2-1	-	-	TGTGCCAGCAGGGCTACAGAACTCTCCTACAATGAGCAGTTCTTC	CASRATELSYNEQFF
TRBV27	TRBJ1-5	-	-	TGTGCCAGCAGTGACAGGTATAACCAGCCCCAGCATTTT	CASSDRYNQPQHF
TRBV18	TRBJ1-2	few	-	TGTGCCAGCTCACCAGCCACATCGGGGGACTATGGCTACACCTTC	CASSPATSGDYGYTF
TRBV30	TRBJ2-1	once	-	TGTGCCTGGAGTCAAGGCAGGACAAGCTACAATGAGCAGTTCTTC	CAWSQGRTSYNEQFF
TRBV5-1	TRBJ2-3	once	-	TGCGCCAGCAGCTTGGTGTCTAGCCGGATGGGAGATACGCAGTATTTT	CASSLVSSRMGDTQYF
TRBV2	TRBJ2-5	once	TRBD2	TGTGCCGGTACACCGGGACTAGCGGGGGAGACCCAGTACTTC	CAGTPGLAGETQYF
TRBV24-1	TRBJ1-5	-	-	TGTGCCACCAGTGGGGAGGCGCCGGGTGTCAGCAATCAGCCCCAGCATTTT	CATSGEAPGVSNQPQHF
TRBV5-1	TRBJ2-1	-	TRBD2	TGCGCCAGCAGCATGACTAGCGGGAGGTCCTACAATGAGCAGTTCTTC	CASSMTSGRSYNEQFF
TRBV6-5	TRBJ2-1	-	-	TGTGCCAGCAGTTCTACCTACAGCTCCTACAATGAGCAGTTCTTC	CASSSTYSSYNEQFF
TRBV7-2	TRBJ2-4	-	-	TGTGCCAGCAGCTTAGGTGGGGCGGACATTCAGTACTTC	CASSLGGADIQYF
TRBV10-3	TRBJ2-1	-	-	TGTGCCATCAGTGACTTACTAGTACAGTTCTTC	CAISDLLVQFF
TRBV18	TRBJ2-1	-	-	TGTGCCAGCCAGCGCGAGATTCCTAATGAGCAGTTCTTC	CASQREIPNEQFF
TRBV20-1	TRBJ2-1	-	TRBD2	TGCAGTGCTAGTTCTAGCGGCCGCTACAATGAGCAGTTCTTC	CSASSSGRYNEQFF
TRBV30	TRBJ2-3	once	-	TGTGCCTGGCAGGGAACCCATACGCAGTATTTT	CAWQGTHTQYF
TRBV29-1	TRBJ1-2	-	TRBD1	TGCAGCGTTGAAGCGGGGGGAACAGGGGGCTATGGCTACACCTTC	CSVEAGGTGGYGYTF
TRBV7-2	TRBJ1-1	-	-	TGTGCCAGCAGACGGAACAGGGACACTGAAGCTTTCTTT	CASRRNRDTEAFF
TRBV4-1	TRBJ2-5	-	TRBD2	TGCGCCAGCAGCCTTAGCGGGGGCAACCAAGAGACCCAGTACTTC	CASSLSGGNQETQYF
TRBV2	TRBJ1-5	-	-	TGTGCCAGTACGGGGGGGGACGGTAATCAGCCCCAGCATTTT	CASTGGDGNQPQHF
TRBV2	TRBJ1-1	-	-	TGTGCCAGCCTAATCTACGCAGGGAACACTGAAGCTTTCTTT	CASLIYAGNTEAFF
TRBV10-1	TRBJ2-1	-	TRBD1	TGCGCCAGCAGGCCAGGGGGCCCTAACAATGAGCAGTTCTTC	CASRPGGPNNEQFF
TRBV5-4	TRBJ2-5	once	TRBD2	TGTGCCAGCAGCCCGACTAGCGGGATGAGTGAGACCCAGTACTTC	CASSPTSGMSETQYF
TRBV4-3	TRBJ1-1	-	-	TGCGCCAGCAGCCAAGATACTAAGGGGGAGACTGAAGCTTTCTTT	CASSQDTKGETEAFF
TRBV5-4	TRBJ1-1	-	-	TGTGCCAGCAGCGGTGGAGGAGGGAACACTGAAGCTTTCTTT	CASSGGGGNTEAFF
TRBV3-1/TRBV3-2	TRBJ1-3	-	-	TGTGCCAGCAGCCAAGATGGAGACTCTGGAAACACCATATATTTT	CASSQDGDSGNTIYF
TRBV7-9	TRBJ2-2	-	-	TGTGCCAGCAGCCCTGTACTTGGAGACACCGGGGAGCTGTTTTTT	CASSPVLGDTGELFF
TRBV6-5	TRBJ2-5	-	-	TGTGCCAGCAGTCCATCGCCACTTAAGAATACCCAGTACTTC	CASSPSPLKNTQYF
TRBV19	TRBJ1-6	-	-	TGTGCCAGTAGTACCACCCTTTCCGGGGAATCACCCCTCCACTTT	CASSTTLSGESPLHF
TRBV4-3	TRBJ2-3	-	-	TGCGCCAGCAGCCCTTCTTCCACTAGCACAGATACGCAGTATTTT	CASSPSSTSTDTQYF
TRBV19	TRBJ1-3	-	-	TGTGCCAGTAGTATTAGATCCCTCGTTAGCTCTGGAAACACCATATATTTT	CASSIRSLVSSGNTIYF
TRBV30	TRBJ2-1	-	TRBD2	TGTGCCTGGAGCCGGGATGCGGGAGGGTACAATGAGCAGTTCTTC	CAWSRDAGGYNEQFF
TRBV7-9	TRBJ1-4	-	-	TGTGCCAGCAGCCTTCGGACAGTTGATGAAAAACTGTTTTTT	CASSLRTVDEKLFF
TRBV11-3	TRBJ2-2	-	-	TGTGCCAGCACCGCCCTGGCACCAGGGGTGGCCACCGGGGAGCTGTTTTTT	CASTALAPGVATGELFF